This T cell receptor (beta chain) is drawn from a study of post-analysis software for immune sequencing data. The CDR3 has 18 residues. CDR1 is SGHRS, CDR2 YFSETQ, per germline. V lost 0 bases, J lost 0 bases, and 16 bases lay in between. General observations from the study: A few TRBV segments appeared more often in patients than in controls, and TRBV5-6, TRBV5-1 and TRBV20-1 were among these. Strong co-clustering by F measure was evident for samples that had been prepared in the same batch.

To note about this clonotype: As yet, its antigen is unknown.

cDNA libraries for TCR beta contained unique molecular identifiers. From the PCR reads, TCRdb called clonotypes with MiXCR, one entry per CDR3 protein. Of about half a million distinct CDR3 sequences listed, 45% are singletons. The source is a girl between 10 and 17 years old with multiple sclerosis. This sequence joins TRBV5-1 and TRBJ2-1, with D perhaps matching TRBD2 (5 bases). Sequencing was done on a sample of blood. CDR3: CASSLVPRGGSSYNEQFF. In nucleotides, the CDR3 is TGCGCCAGCAGCTTGGTCCCTAGAGGCGGGTCCTCCTACAATGAGCAGTTCTTC.